Shown below are 17 T cell receptor beta chains from a single sample sequenced in a study of blood T cell repertoires in COVID-19. Measured with immunoSEQ multiplex PCR; TCRdb has only the in-frame clones, and not every one. The sample includes approximately 110,000 clones, about four fifths of them seen just once. Sequencing was done on a sample of peripheral blood. The receptors shown here come from a woman in her forties with acute or convalescent COVID-19.

This clone appeared a single time. The chain employs TRBV3-1 (or the pseudogene TRBV3-2) and TRBJ2-7; D is ambiguous. The germline V gene encodes CDR1 LGHDT and CDR2 YNNKEL (reference sequence). V lost 1 base and J lost 2, with 3 bases in between. CDR3 length: 12 amino acids. The CDR3 region is CASSQVTYEQYF. CDR3 coding DNA: TGTGCCAGCAGCCAAGTCACCTACGAGCAGTACTTC.

The chain has TRBV6-1 and TRBJ1-1; 7 bases fit TRBD1. The V gene's germline CDR1 is MNHNS and CDR2 SASEGT. The CDR3 has 14 amino acids. J gave up 4 bases and V 2 bases, and 4 bases lay outside the gene matches. As DNA, the CDR3 is TGTGCCAGCAGTGAACTAGGGGGCCGCACTGAAGCTTTCTTT. Protein product: CASSELGGRTEAFF.

The table lists this clone with a few counts. This chain's CDR3 is CAISDRPNYGYTF. DNA of the CDR3: TGTGCCATCTCGGACAGACCTAACTATGGCTACACCTTC. The chain joins TRBV7-3 to TRBJ1-2; TRBD1 might be the D (6 bases). The CDR3 extends over 13 amino acids. V dropped 10 bases and J dropped 0 bases, with 12 bases sitting between them. The germline gives CDR1 SGHTA, CDR2 FQGTGA. Variable domain in full (rest from reference TRBV7-3 and TRBJ1-2): GAGVSQTPSNKVTEKGKYVELRCDPISGHTALYWYRQSLGQGPEFLIYFQGTGAADDSGLPNDRFFAVRPEGSVSTLKIQRTERGDSAVYLCAISDRPNYGYTFGSGTRLTVV.

The chain is built from TRBV18 and TRBJ2-2, with 7 bases identical to TRBD1. Germline lookup yields CDR1 KGHSH and CDR2 LQKENI. The CDR3 sequence is 19 residues long. V was clipped by 6 bases and J by 0 bases; unmatched bases: 16. The CDR3 region has the DNA TGTGCCAGCTCCCCCGGGACAGCGTTCGGGCCCTCGAACACCGGGGAGCTGTTTTTT. It yields the protein CASSPGTAFGPSNTGELFF.

The gene calls are TRBV7-2 and TRBJ2-7; 7 bases fit TRBD1. Losses at the gene ends were 5 bases for V and 1 base for J; bases not matched to a gene: 8. Germline CDR1 SGHTA, CDR2 FQGNSA. CDR3 length equals 15 residues. CDR3 DNA sequence: TGTGCCAGCAGCCCAGGGGGTCAGCAGTCCTACGAGCAGTACTTC. Translation: CASSPGGQQSYEQYF. The full variable domain, in which reference TRBV7-2 and TRBJ2-7 provide the parts outside the CDR3, is GAGVSQSPSNKVTEKGKDVELRCDPISGHTALYWYRQSLGQGLEFLIYFQGNSAPDKSGLPSDRFSAERTGGSVSTLTIQRTQQEDSAVYLCASSPGGQQSYEQYFGPGTRLTVT.

V gene TRBV27 combines with J gene TRBJ2-2, with D unresolved. The CDR3 has 15 amino acids. Germline V CDR1 and CDR2: MNHEY, SMNVEV (reference sequence). Trimming shortened V by 7 bases and J by 0 bases, and 12 bases separated the two germline ends. The CDR3 spells CASKDWQANTGELFF. In DNA form, the CDR3 reads TGTGCCAGCAAGGATTGGCAGGCGAACACCGGGGAGCTGTTTTTT.

The chain uses TRBV5-1 and TRBJ1-5; 11 nucleotides align to TRBD1. The CDR3 extends over 17 amino acids. The ends lost 7 bases at V and 4 bases at J; junction bases unmatched: 13. The germline V gene encodes CDR1 SGHRS and CDR2 YFSETQ. This chain's CDR3 is CASRSRDRGKGNQPQHF. The CDR3 coding sequence is TGCGCCAGCCGTTCCCGGGACAGGGGGAAAGGAAATCAGCCCCAGCATTTT.

V gene TRBV5-4 combines with J gene TRBJ2-3; 7 bases fit TRBD2. Per the germline V gene, CDR1 is SGHNT and CDR2 is YYREEE (reference sequence). The CDR3 spans 14 residues. With V trimmed by 0 bases and J by 7 bases, 5 bases remained unmatched. CDR3 bases: TGTGCCAGCAGCTTGGGGGGGACTACCCATACGCAGTATTTT. This translates into CASSLGGTTHTQYF.

This clone has just a few counts. J is TRBJ2-7 and V is TRBV2, with TRBD1 matching 8 bases. Germline V gene data show CDR1 as SNHLY and CDR2 as FYNNEI. The CDR3 is 13 amino acids. Trimming removed 4 bases from V and 8 bases from J; junction bases left unmatched: 7. CDR3 DNA: TGTGCCAGCAGTGCGATTGGACAGGGAAAGCAGTACTTC. This codes for CASSAIGQGKQYF.

The CDR3 nucleotides are TGTGCCAGCAGCCAAGACAGGGGGGGTGACACAGATACGCAGTATTTT. It encodes CASSQDRGGDTDTQYF. The chain is built from TRBV5-6 and TRBJ2-3; 9 positions agree with TRBD1. V trimming: 4 bases; J trimming: 2 bases; junction bases outside the gene matches: 8. Germline CDR1 SGHDT, CDR2 YYEEEE. The CDR3 is made up of 16 amino acids.

The chain carries TRBV6-1 and TRBJ1-1, with no clear D. This CDR3 is built from 16 residues. Per the germline V gene, CDR1 is MNHNS and CDR2 is SASEGT. V lost 3 bases to trimming and J lost 4 bases, with 18 bases between them. CDR3 DNA: TGTGCCAGCAGTGAGAGGGCAGGTGGTCGGCGCACTGAAGCTTTCTTT. Translated: CASSERAGGRRTEAFF.

The gene calls are TRBV14 and TRBJ1-1; D possibly corresponds to TRBD1 (6 bases). CDR1 SGHDN and CDR2 FVKESK come from the germline V gene. The CDR3 is 13 amino acids. V shed 3 bases and J shed 2 bases, with 7 bases lying between them. DNA for the CDR3: TGTGCCAGCAGCCAGGGGGCAAACACTGAAGCTTTCTTT. It specifies CASSQGANTEAFF. The complete variable domain, with remaining parts taken from reference TRBV14 and TRBJ1-1, reads EAGVTQFPSHSVIEKGQTVTLRCDPISGHDNLYWYRRVMGKEIKFLLHFVKESKQDESGMPNNRFLAERTGGTYSTLKVQPAELEDSGVYFCASSQGANTEAFFGQGTRLTVV.

The rearrangement joins TRBV6-6 to TRBJ1-1; possible D gene TRBD1, 6 bases. V gave up 5 bases and J gave up 0 bases, with 10 bases separating them. CDR3 size: 14 residues. Germline-derived CDR1 and CDR2 are MNHNY and SVGAGI (reference sequence). The CDR3 bases are TGTGCCAGCAGTCAACAGGGACTGAACACTGAAGCTTTCTTT. Its translation: CASSQQGLNTEAFF.

This chain uses TRBV9 with TRBJ1-5; D is unclear. The V end was cut by 0 bases, the J end by 4 bases, with 5 bases between. CDR1 and CDR2 from the germline V gene are SGDLS and YYNGEE. The length of the CDR3 is 13 residues. The CDR3 sequence: CASSVEENQPQHF. As DNA, the CDR3 is TGTGCCAGCAGCGTAGAAGAGAATCAGCCCCAGCATTTT.

The rearrangement links TRBV7-2 to TRBJ1-2, with unresolved D. The germline V gene has CDR1 SGHTA and CDR2 FQGNSA. The V end was cut by 8 bases, the J end by 0 bases, with 10 bases between. The CDR3 covers 13 residues. The CDR3 DNA reads TGTGCCAGCGTAGCCCACGCTAACTATGGCTACACCTTC. This encodes CASVAHANYGYTF.

The chain joins TRBV12-5 to TRBJ2-3, with 10 bases identical to TRBD2. This CDR3 has 15 residues. CDR1 and CDR2 from the germline V gene are LGHNT and FRNRAP. Germline trimming cut 6 bases from V and 1 base from J; bases unmatched to any gene: 4. CDR3 in amino acids: CASGGTSGGTDTQYF. The CDR3 DNA reads as TGTGCTAGTGGGGGAACTAGCGGGGGCACAGATACGCAGTATTTT.

The chain joins TRBV11-2 to TRBJ1-6; the match to TRBD1 covers 8 bases. The V gene end was trimmed by 1 base and the J gene end by 9 bases; junction bases not matched to a gene: 5. The CDR3 length is 15 residues. The germline V gene has CDR1 SGHAT and CDR2 FQNNGV. The CDR3 protein is CASSLVQGVGSPLHF. In nucleotides, the CDR3 is TGTGCCAGCAGCTTAGTACAGGGGGTCGGTTCACCCCTCCACTTT.